This T cell receptor beta chain emerged from a study of cytomegalovirus exposure and HLA in healthy donors. The CDR3 covers 14 residues. In germline, CDR1 is MGHDK, CDR2 SYGVNS. V lost 4 bases and J 5 bases, leaving 13 bases between the germline ends. Details on this clone: Its target is unknown.

PCR amplification relied on 60 Vbeta primers (plus 13 Jbeta primers). TCRdb keeps only in-frame clones here, not all; method: immunoSEQ multiplex PCR. The table has 90,000 to 120,000 clones, around 79% seen once. Study results and limitations: The study dropped some indistinguishable V segments, TRBV6-2 and TRBV6-3 among them. Per a later analysis, 18,000 or so TCR beta sequences showed association with HLA alleles at 0.05 false discovery rate. The classifier, whose performance was assessed in both the original and validation cohorts, reportedly diagnosed cytomegalovirus status with high specificity and sensitivity. DRB1 had the most TCR associations and HLA-C the fewest, a later analysis found, with rates varying by HLA locus.

The TCR comes from a man aged 55 to 69 in good health and CMV-seropositive. Sequencing was carried out using PBMCs. The chain uses TRBV25-1 and TRBJ2-3; D may be TRBD1 (5 bases). The CDR3 region is CASSARQSLDTQYF. The CDR3, as DNA: TGTGCCAGCAGTGCCCGACAGAGTTTAGATACGCAGTATTTT.